These T cell receptor beta chains were read from a single sample in a study of T cell responses to AZD1222 COVID-19 vaccine. Sequencing used immunoSEQ multiplex PCR; TCRdb keeps in-frame clones, though not all of them. Here the sample spans over 100,000 clones, around 83% being singletons. The specimen comprised peripheral blood, sampled on day 0 of AZD1222 vaccination. Every receptor here comes from an adult in good health. Each CDR3 is given with its conserved first and last residue. Fields, in order: V gene, clone size, J gene, D gene, CDR3 DNA, CDR3 protein. D genes are given only for firm matches. Expanded clones get a size class; other rows say once, few or many, or leave the size out.

v_gene: TRBV30; abundance: -; j_gene: TRBJ2-2; d_gene: -; CDR3nt: TGTGCCTGGAGCGCAGGGTCGAACACCGGGGAGCTGTTTTTT; CDR3aa: CAWSAGSNTGELFF
v_gene: TRBV5-1; abundance: -; j_gene: TRBJ1-2; d_gene: TRBD1; CDR3nt: TGCGCCAGCAGCTTACTAGGTGGGACAGGGGGCGGTGGCTACACCTTC; CDR3aa: CASSLLGGTGGGGYTF
v_gene: TRBV7-9; abundance: -; j_gene: TRBJ1-5; d_gene: -; CDR3nt: TGTGCCAGCAGCTTAGGGGCAGCGAGCAATCAGCCCCAGCATTTT; CDR3aa: CASSLGAASNQPQHF
v_gene: TRBV7-2; abundance: -; j_gene: TRBJ1-2; d_gene: -; CDR3nt: TGTGCCAGCAGCTTTGTGTCCCGGGGAAGGGGCTACACCTTC; CDR3aa: CASSFVSRGRGYTF
v_gene: TRBV12-3/TRBV12-4; abundance: -; j_gene: TRBJ2-5; d_gene: -; CDR3nt: TGTGCCAGCAGCGGGTCTTTGCGAGAGACCCAGTACTTC; CDR3aa: CASSGSLRETQYF
v_gene: TRBV5-6; abundance: -; j_gene: TRBJ1-1; d_gene: -; CDR3nt: TGTGCCAGCAGCCGATGGGGAGTTGGCACTGAAGCTTTCTTT; CDR3aa: CASSRWGVGTEAFF
v_gene: TRBV28; abundance: -; j_gene: TRBJ1-3; d_gene: -; CDR3nt: TGTGCCAGCTGGGGGGGCTTAAGCTCTGGAAACACCATATATTTT; CDR3aa: CASWGGLSSGNTIYF
v_gene: TRBV7-2; abundance: -; j_gene: TRBJ2-5; d_gene: -; CDR3nt: TGTGCCAGCAGCTTATCGTTAGGGGGTCGGGAGACCCAGTACTTC; CDR3aa: CASSLSLGGRETQYF
v_gene: TRBV19; abundance: -; j_gene: TRBJ2-1; d_gene: TRBD1; CDR3nt: TGTGCCAGTAGTAGCTTAGGACAGGGGTTCTGGAATGAGCAGTTCTTC; CDR3aa: CASSSLGQGFWNEQFF
v_gene: TRBV19; abundance: -; j_gene: TRBJ1-6; d_gene: TRBD1; CDR3nt: TGTGCCAGTAGTCTATCGTTCGGGGACAGCGGACCCTCACCCCTCCACTTT; CDR3aa: CASSLSFGDSGPSPLHF
v_gene: TRBV12-3/TRBV12-4; abundance: once; j_gene: TRBJ2-7; d_gene: -; CDR3nt: TGTGCCAGCAGTCTGTTATACTACGAGCAGTACTTC; CDR3aa: CASSLLYYEQYF
v_gene: TRBV5-4; abundance: -; j_gene: TRBJ1-1; d_gene: -; CDR3nt: TGTGCCAGCAGCTTAGACAGAGGGAACACTGAAGCTTTCTTT; CDR3aa: CASSLDRGNTEAFF
v_gene: TRBV7-9; abundance: -; j_gene: TRBJ1-3; d_gene: -; CDR3nt: TGTGCCAGCAGCCCCCCCGGCCCGGGATCCTCTGGAAACACCATATATTTT; CDR3aa: CASSPPGPGSSGNTIYF
v_gene: TRBV30; abundance: -; j_gene: TRBJ1-3; d_gene: -; CDR3nt: TGTGCCTGGAGACGGGGCTCTGGAAACACCATATATTTT; CDR3aa: CAWRRGSGNTIYF
v_gene: TRBV12-2; abundance: few; j_gene: TRBJ1-5; d_gene: -; CDR3nt: TGTGCAAGTCGCTTAGCTCTCTCAGGGACCTTTCGCAATCAGCCCCAGCATTTT; CDR3aa: CASRLALSGTFRNQPQHF
v_gene: TRBV12-2; abundance: -; j_gene: TRBJ2-3; d_gene: -; CDR3nt: TGTGCAAGTCGCTTAGAAAGGGGGGTGCTCACAGATACGCAGTATTTT; CDR3aa: CASRLERGVLTDTQYF
v_gene: TRBV11-2; abundance: -; j_gene: TRBJ1-2; d_gene: -; CDR3nt: TGTGCCAGCAGCTTAATGTTAATGGGGACGACGGATCGCTACACCTTC; CDR3aa: CASSLMLMGTTDRYTF
v_gene: TRBV19; abundance: -; j_gene: TRBJ1-1; d_gene: -; CDR3nt: TGTGCCAGTAGTATAGAGGTGGGGGACACTGAAGCTTTCTTT; CDR3aa: CASSIEVGDTEAFF
v_gene: TRBV5-4; abundance: -; j_gene: TRBJ2-1; d_gene: TRBD2; CDR3nt: TGTGCCAGCAGCTTGGGACTAGCGGGGGGGCCCTACAATGAGCAGTTCTTC; CDR3aa: CASSLGLAGGPYNEQFF
v_gene: TRBV28; abundance: -; j_gene: TRBJ2-2; d_gene: -; CDR3nt: TGTGCCAGCAGGTTGGCGGGGACCGGGGAGCTGTTTTTT; CDR3aa: CASRLAGTGELFF
v_gene: TRBV19; abundance: -; j_gene: TRBJ2-1; d_gene: TRBD1; CDR3nt: TGTGCCAGTAGCCTCCCCCCGGGACAGGGATACAATGAGCAGTTCTTC; CDR3aa: CASSLPPGQGYNEQFF
v_gene: TRBV19; abundance: -; j_gene: TRBJ1-2; d_gene: TRBD1; CDR3nt: TGTGCCAGTAGTATGCCCCGGAGAGGGGGCTTAAACTATGGCTACACCTTC; CDR3aa: CASSMPRRGGLNYGYTF
v_gene: TRBV5-4; abundance: few; j_gene: TRBJ1-1; d_gene: -; CDR3nt: TGTGCCAGCAGCTTGGTGGGCGCTAGGAACACTGAAGCTTTCTTT; CDR3aa: CASSLVGARNTEAFF
v_gene: TRBV25-1; abundance: -; j_gene: TRBJ1-1; d_gene: -; CDR3nt: TGTGCCAGCAGTGAAGCCCCCAGGGTAGGGGAGAACACTGAAGCTTTCTTT; CDR3aa: CASSEAPRVGENTEAFF
v_gene: TRBV6-5; abundance: -; j_gene: TRBJ2-1; d_gene: -; CDR3nt: TGTGCCAGCAGGACAGTTAACAATGAGCAGTTCTTC; CDR3aa: CASRTVNNEQFF
v_gene: TRBV30; abundance: -; j_gene: TRBJ1-2; d_gene: -; CDR3nt: TGTGCCTGTGACGAGCGGACAGCTCGCTATGGCTACACCTTC; CDR3aa: CACDERTARYGYTF
v_gene: TRBV7-2; abundance: once; j_gene: TRBJ2-7; d_gene: TRBD1; CDR3nt: TGTGCCAGCAGCTTAGGGGTACAGGGGGCGGTCTACGAGCAGTACTTC; CDR3aa: CASSLGVQGAVYEQYF
v_gene: TRBV2; abundance: -; j_gene: TRBJ1-1; d_gene: -; CDR3nt: TGTGCCAGCAGTGAAAACAGGGAGCACACTGAAGCTTTCTTT; CDR3aa: CASSENREHTEAFF
v_gene: TRBV13; abundance: -; j_gene: TRBJ2-7; d_gene: TRBD2; CDR3nt: TGTGCCAGCAGCTTAGCTAGCGGGGGCCCCTCCTACGAGCAGTACTTC; CDR3aa: CASSLASGGPSYEQYF
v_gene: TRBV10-2; abundance: -; j_gene: TRBJ2-2; d_gene: -; CDR3nt: TGCGCCAGCAGTGAGATAAGGTCGCCGGGCACCGGGGAGCTGTTTTTT; CDR3aa: CASSEIRSPGTGELFF
v_gene: TRBV30; abundance: -; j_gene: TRBJ1-2; d_gene: TRBD1; CDR3nt: TGTGCCTGGAGCCGGACAGGGGTTGGCTACACCTTC; CDR3aa: CAWSRTGVGYTF
v_gene: TRBV6-5; abundance: -; j_gene: TRBJ1-4; d_gene: -; CDR3nt: TGTGCCAGCAGTTACTCCGGACGCGATGAAAAACTGTTTTTT; CDR3aa: CASSYSGRDEKLFF
v_gene: TRBV5-1; abundance: once; j_gene: TRBJ1-4; d_gene: -; CDR3nt: TGCGCCAGCAGCTTGGGAGGTAACAGTGGATTTAATGAAAAACTGTTTTTT; CDR3aa: CASSLGGNSGFNEKLFF
v_gene: TRBV5-1; abundance: -; j_gene: TRBJ1-4; d_gene: TRBD1; CDR3nt: TGCGCCAGCAGCTTGGTGGGTTCCAGGGGGAATGAAAAACTGTTTTTT; CDR3aa: CASSLVGSRGNEKLFF
v_gene: TRBV24-1; abundance: once; j_gene: TRBJ2-2; d_gene: -; CDR3nt: TGTGCCACCAGTGATCAAAACACCGGGGAGCTGTTTTTT; CDR3aa: CATSDQNTGELFF